This TCR beta chain was documented in a study of T-cell reconstitution after alpha-beta-depleted transplantation in children. The library targeted TCRbeta and was prepared with unique molecular identifiers. TCRdb reprocessed the PCR reads with MiXCR, giving one entry per CDR3 protein. The sample includes about 600,000 distinct CDR3 sequences, under 25% of them seen just once. Whole-study results and caveats: About two months after transplant, alpha-beta T cells reportedly came from several hundred expanded graft clones. Fresh T-cell production supplied most of the T-cell counts and diversity seen one year after transplant. There were some patients whose high TCRbeta diversity at day 60 came from surviving recipient T cells and thymic progenitors.

As to this clonotype: The target antigen is unknown.

The source was PBMCs, mostly from graft donor cells, collected 360 days after TCRalphabeta/CD19-depleted stem cell transplant. The source of this sequence is a boy in the first two years of life who had a stem cell transplant for acute myeloid leukemia, so the T cells may come from the graft donor.

The CDR3: CASSSQGTGINEQFF. DNA of the CDR3: TGTGCCAGCAGCTCCCAGGGGACAGGGATCAATGAGCAGTTCTTC. The rearrangement uses TRBV7-3 and TRBJ2-1, with 9 bases fitting TRBD1. CDR1 is SGHTA, CDR2 FQGTGA, per germline. The V gene end was trimmed by 4 bases and the J gene end by 6 bases; junction bases not matched to a gene: 7. The length of the CDR3 is 15 residues.